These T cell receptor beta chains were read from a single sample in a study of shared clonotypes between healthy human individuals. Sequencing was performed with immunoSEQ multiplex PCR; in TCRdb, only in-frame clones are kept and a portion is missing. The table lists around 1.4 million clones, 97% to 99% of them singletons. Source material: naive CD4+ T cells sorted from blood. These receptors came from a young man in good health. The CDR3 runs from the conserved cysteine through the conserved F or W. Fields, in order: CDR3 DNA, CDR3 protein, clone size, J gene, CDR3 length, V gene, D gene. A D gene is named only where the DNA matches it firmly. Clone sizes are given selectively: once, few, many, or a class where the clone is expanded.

CDR3nt: TGTGCCAGCACCGAGACTAGCGGGAACACCGGGGAGCTGTTTTTT
CDR3aa: CASTETSGNTGELFF
abundance: NA
j_gene: TRBJ2-2
len: 15
v_gene: TRBV2
d_gene: TRBD2

CDR3nt: TGTGCCAGCAGCTTAGCTGTCGCTCAAGAGACCCAGTACTTC
CDR3aa: CASSLAVAQETQYF
abundance: NA
j_gene: TRBJ2-5
len: 14
v_gene: TRBV7-6
d_gene: NA

CDR3nt: TGTGCCAGCAGCTTGGAGGCGGATACGCAGTATTTT
CDR3aa: CASSLEADTQYF
abundance: NA
j_gene: TRBJ2-3
len: 12
v_gene: TRBV11-3
d_gene: NA

CDR3nt: TGTGCCAGCGGGACTCGGGAGACCCAGTACTTC
CDR3aa: CASGTRETQYF
abundance: NA
j_gene: TRBJ2-5
len: 11
v_gene: TRBV7-9
d_gene: NA

CDR3nt: TGTGCCAGCAGCTTGGGACTAGCGGGGACCAATGAGCAGTTCTTC
CDR3aa: CASSLGLAGTNEQFF
abundance: NA
j_gene: TRBJ2-1
len: 15
v_gene: TRBV7-7
d_gene: TRBD2

CDR3nt: TGTGCCAGCTCACCACCAGGGGTGAACACTGAAGCTTTCTTT
CDR3aa: CASSPPGVNTEAFF
abundance: NA
j_gene: TRBJ1-1
len: 14
v_gene: TRBV18
d_gene: NA

CDR3nt: TGTGCCAGTAGCCCCCAAAGGGTGACTGAAGCTTTCTTT
CDR3aa: CASSPQRVTEAFF
abundance: NA
j_gene: TRBJ1-1
len: 13
v_gene: TRBV19
d_gene: NA

CDR3nt: TGTGCCACCAGCAGAGTTAAAGATACGCAGTATTTT
CDR3aa: CATSRVKDTQYF
abundance: NA
j_gene: TRBJ2-3
len: 12
v_gene: TRBV15
d_gene: NA

CDR3nt: TGTGCCAGCAGCTTAGCGCTAGGGGTCACCTACAATGAGCAGTTCTTC
CDR3aa: CASSLALGVTYNEQFF
abundance: once
j_gene: TRBJ2-1
len: 16
v_gene: TRBV7-9
d_gene: NA

CDR3nt: TGTGCCAGCAGAAGACTACAGGGGGCGATGACCGGGGAGCTGTTTTTT
CDR3aa: CASRRLQGAMTGELFF
abundance: NA
j_gene: TRBJ2-2
len: 16
v_gene: TRBV27
d_gene: TRBD1

CDR3nt: TGTGCCAGCAGCAAGCACACCGGGGAGCTGTTTTTT
CDR3aa: CASSKHTGELFF
abundance: NA
j_gene: TRBJ2-2
len: 12
v_gene: TRBV2
d_gene: NA

CDR3nt: TGTGCCACCAGCAGAGCTACTTTCTACGAGCAGTACTTC
CDR3aa: CATSRATFYEQYF
abundance: NA
j_gene: TRBJ2-7
len: 13
v_gene: TRBV15
d_gene: NA

CDR3nt: TGTGCCAGCAGCCAAAGGGACCTAAGCGGTGAGCAGTTCTTC
CDR3aa: CASSQRDLSGEQFF
abundance: NA
j_gene: TRBJ2-1
len: 14
v_gene: TRBV4-2
d_gene: NA

CDR3nt: TGTGCCAGCAGTGAAGCGCTTCACGGACTAGCCGTCAGGGCCCAGTACTTC
CDR3aa: CASSEALHGLAVRAQYF
abundance: NA
j_gene: TRBJ2-5
len: 17
v_gene: TRBV6-1
d_gene: TRBD2

CDR3nt: TGCGCCAGCAGCTTCAGGGTCACCGGGGAGCTGTTTTTT
CDR3aa: CASSFRVTGELFF
abundance: NA
j_gene: TRBJ2-2
len: 13
v_gene: TRBV5-1
d_gene: NA

CDR3nt: TGTGCCAGCAGCTTAGTAACAGGGGACCGGAACACCGGGGAGCTGTTTTTT
CDR3aa: CASSLVTGDRNTGELFF
abundance: NA
j_gene: TRBJ2-2
len: 17
v_gene: TRBV7-9
d_gene: TRBD1

CDR3nt: TGTGCCAGCAGGGCAGGGGCAAACTATGGCTACACCTTC
CDR3aa: CASRAGANYGYTF
abundance: NA
j_gene: TRBJ1-2
len: 13
v_gene: TRBV6-6
d_gene: NA

CDR3nt: TGTGCCAGCTCACCCGACAGGGACACTGAAGCTTTCTTT
CDR3aa: CASSPDRDTEAFF
abundance: NA
j_gene: TRBJ1-1
len: 13
v_gene: TRBV18
d_gene: TRBD1

CDR3nt: TGTGCCAGCTGCCGGGACAGGGGCCTCTATGGCTACACCTTC
CDR3aa: CASCRDRGLYGYTF
abundance: NA
j_gene: TRBJ1-2
len: 14
v_gene: TRBV10-3
d_gene: TRBD1

CDR3nt: TGCGCCAGCAGCTTGGATGCTTGGGAGGCTGAAGCTTTCTTT
CDR3aa: CASSLDAWEAEAFF
abundance: NA
j_gene: TRBJ1-1
len: 14
v_gene: TRBV5-1
d_gene: NA

CDR3nt: TGTGCCAGCAGCCCAAGGGGGAGCTCCTACAATGAGCAGTTCTTC
CDR3aa: CASSPRGSSYNEQFF
abundance: NA
j_gene: TRBJ2-1
len: 15
v_gene: TRBV5-6
d_gene: NA

CDR3nt: TGTGCCAGCTCACCAATAGGGACCTCCTACGAGCAGTACTTC
CDR3aa: CASSPIGTSYEQYF
abundance: NA
j_gene: TRBJ2-7
len: 14
v_gene: TRBV18
d_gene: NA

CDR3nt: TGCGCCAGCAGCAAGACTAGCGAGGGGACCGGGGAGCTGTTTTTT
CDR3aa: CASSKTSEGTGELFF
abundance: NA
j_gene: TRBJ2-2
len: 15
v_gene: TRBV10-2
d_gene: TRBD2

CDR3nt: TGTGCCAGCAGTTCTGTGATTGTACCTGAAGCTTTCTTT
CDR3aa: CASSSVIVPEAFF
abundance: NA
j_gene: TRBJ1-1
len: 13
v_gene: TRBV6-5
d_gene: NA

CDR3nt: TGTGCCAGCAGCTTGGGGGGGCCAAGCTCCTACGAGCAGTACTTC
CDR3aa: CASSLGGPSSYEQYF
abundance: NA
j_gene: TRBJ2-7
len: 15
v_gene: TRBV5-5
d_gene: NA

CDR3nt: TGTGCCAGCAGCTTACGGGGTACCACAGATACGCAGTATTTT
CDR3aa: CASSLRGTTDTQYF
abundance: NA
j_gene: TRBJ2-3
len: 14
v_gene: TRBV7-2
d_gene: NA

CDR3nt: TGCGCCAGCAGGGACAACGGGGAGCTGTTTTTT
CDR3aa: CASRDNGELFF
abundance: NA
j_gene: TRBJ2-2
len: 11
v_gene: TRBV10-1
d_gene: NA

CDR3nt: TGTGCCAGCAGCGTCACCGGGACTAAGGGTGGCCACACAGATACGCAGTATTTT
CDR3aa: CASSVTGTKGGHTDTQYF
abundance: NA
j_gene: TRBJ2-3
len: 18
v_gene: TRBV7-2
d_gene: TRBD2

CDR3nt: TGTGCCAGCAGCTACGCCGGTTCGAGGACAGGGAATCAGCCCCAGCATTTT
CDR3aa: CASSYAGSRTGNQPQHF
abundance: NA
j_gene: TRBJ1-5
len: 17
v_gene: TRBV11-2
d_gene: TRBD1

CDR3nt: TGTGCCAGCAGCGTCCTATCGGCTAGCGGGAGTTCCTACAATGAGCAGTTCTTC
CDR3aa: CASSVLSASGSSYNEQFF
abundance: NA
j_gene: TRBJ2-1
len: 18
v_gene: TRBV9
d_gene: TRBD2

CDR3nt: TGTGCCAGCAGCCCACAGGGGGCGGATACGCAGTATTTT
CDR3aa: CASSPQGADTQYF
abundance: NA
j_gene: TRBJ2-3
len: 13
v_gene: TRBV7-3
d_gene: TRBD1

CDR3nt: TGTGCCAGCTCATCCTCCGAACTTATAACGACCCGATCGGGGGAGCTGTTTTTT
CDR3aa: CASSSSELITTRSGELFF
abundance: NA
j_gene: TRBJ2-2
len: 18
v_gene: TRBV18
d_gene: NA

CDR3nt: TGCAGCGTTTTGGATCCGTCAAACACTGAAGCTTTCTTT
CDR3aa: CSVLDPSNTEAFF
abundance: NA
j_gene: TRBJ1-1
len: 13
v_gene: TRBV29-1
d_gene: NA

CDR3nt: TGTGCCAGCAGTGGGTTGAACAATGAGCAGTTCTTC
CDR3aa: CASSGLNNEQFF
abundance: NA
j_gene: TRBJ2-1
len: 12
v_gene: TRBV25-1
d_gene: NA

CDR3nt: TGCGCCAGCAGCCTGATTCCTGACGAGCAGTACTTC
CDR3aa: CASSLIPDEQYF
abundance: NA
j_gene: TRBJ2-7
len: 12
v_gene: TRBV5-1
d_gene: NA

CDR3nt: TGTGCCAGCAGCCTAGGCCCAGACAGGGCTCACGAGCAGTACTTC
CDR3aa: CASSLGPDRAHEQYF
abundance: NA
j_gene: TRBJ2-7
len: 15
v_gene: TRBV11-2
d_gene: TRBD1

CDR3nt: TGTGCCAGTAGTATTCTCGGGGTCAATGAGCAGTTCTTC
CDR3aa: CASSILGVNEQFF
abundance: NA
j_gene: TRBJ2-1
len: 13
v_gene: TRBV19
d_gene: NA

CDR3nt: TGTGCCAGCAGCTTATCAACAGGGCACGAGCAGTACTTC
CDR3aa: CASSLSTGHEQYF
abundance: NA
j_gene: TRBJ2-7
len: 13
v_gene: TRBV7-3
d_gene: NA

CDR3nt: TGTGCCAGCAACCCGGGACCCCTTCCCCAATACGAGCAGTACTTC
CDR3aa: CASNPGPLPQYEQYF
abundance: NA
j_gene: TRBJ2-7
len: 15
v_gene: TRBV27
d_gene: NA

CDR3nt: TGTGCCAGCAGCTTGGGACAGGGGAGGAATGAGCAGTTCTTC
CDR3aa: CASSLGQGRNEQFF
abundance: NA
j_gene: TRBJ2-1
len: 14
v_gene: TRBV5-4
d_gene: TRBD1

CDR3nt: TGCGCCAGCAGCTCGGGGACAGCCGAGGACTATGGCTACACCTTC
CDR3aa: CASSSGTAEDYGYTF
abundance: NA
j_gene: TRBJ1-2
len: 15
v_gene: TRBV5-1
d_gene: TRBD1

CDR3nt: TGTGCCAGCAGCTTAATGAAGAGCTCTGGAAACACCATATATTTT
CDR3aa: CASSLMKSSGNTIYF
abundance: NA
j_gene: TRBJ1-3
len: 15
v_gene: TRBV7-9
d_gene: NA

CDR3nt: TGTGCCAGCAGCCTCCAACTAGCGGGAGTGCATGAGCAGTTCTTC
CDR3aa: CASSLQLAGVHEQFF
abundance: NA
j_gene: TRBJ2-1
len: 15
v_gene: TRBV5-4
d_gene: TRBD2

CDR3nt: TGTGCCAGCCATAGCGACTACAATGAGCAGTTCTTC
CDR3aa: CASHSDYNEQFF
abundance: once
j_gene: TRBJ2-1
len: 12
v_gene: TRBV28
d_gene: NA

CDR3nt: TGCGCCAGCAGCCTCGACAGGGTGAACACTGAAGCTTTCTTT
CDR3aa: CASSLDRVNTEAFF
abundance: NA
j_gene: TRBJ1-1
len: 14
v_gene: TRBV5-1
d_gene: TRBD1

CDR3nt: TGTGCCAGCAGGGGGACTAGAGAGACCCAGTACTTC
CDR3aa: CASRGTRETQYF
abundance: NA
j_gene: TRBJ2-5
len: 12
v_gene: TRBV6-1
d_gene: TRBD2

CDR3nt: TGTGCCAGCAGCTTAGCGAGGACAGTCCTGGGCGAGCAGTACTTC
CDR3aa: CASSLARTVLGEQYF
abundance: NA
j_gene: TRBJ2-7
len: 15
v_gene: TRBV7-9
d_gene: NA

CDR3nt: TGTGCCAGCAGTTTAATCCGCGAACCGACAGGTTTGCAGTACTTC
CDR3aa: CASSLIREPTGLQYF
abundance: NA
j_gene: TRBJ2-7
len: 15
v_gene: TRBV28
d_gene: NA

CDR3nt: TGCGCCAGCAGCCAAGCAGGGGGCTCTTGGAATCAGCCCCAGCATTTT
CDR3aa: CASSQAGGSWNQPQHF
abundance: NA
j_gene: TRBJ1-5
len: 16
v_gene: TRBV4-1
d_gene: TRBD1

CDR3nt: TGTGCCAGCAGTGATCCTTGGACTAGCGGGAGCAATGAGCAGTTCTTC
CDR3aa: CASSDPWTSGSNEQFF
abundance: NA
j_gene: TRBJ2-1
len: 16
v_gene: TRBV25-1
d_gene: TRBD2

CDR3nt: TGTGCCAGCAGTCAACAGGGGAAGCCCTTCTATGGCTACACCTTC
CDR3aa: CASSQQGKPFYGYTF
abundance: NA
j_gene: TRBJ1-2
len: 15
v_gene: TRBV27
d_gene: TRBD1

CDR3nt: TGTGCCATCAACGGCGGCAGGGCAGATACGCAGTATTTT
CDR3aa: CAINGGRADTQYF
abundance: NA
j_gene: TRBJ2-3
len: 13
v_gene: TRBV7-9
d_gene: NA

CDR3nt: TGTGCCAGCAGACGGGGAGGGACAGATACGCAGTATTTT
CDR3aa: CASRRGGTDTQYF
abundance: NA
j_gene: TRBJ2-3
len: 13
v_gene: TRBV11-2
d_gene: TRBD2

CDR3nt: TGCGCCAGCAGCCAAATTTGGGGGGGGTCGCGGAACTATGGCTACACCTTC
CDR3aa: CASSQIWGGSRNYGYTF
abundance: NA
j_gene: TRBJ1-2
len: 17
v_gene: TRBV4-1
d_gene: NA

CDR3nt: TGTGCCAGCAGCCCCACCCAGGGGGCAGGTGAGCAGTTCTTC
CDR3aa: CASSPTQGAGEQFF
abundance: once
j_gene: TRBJ2-1
len: 14
v_gene: TRBV14
d_gene: TRBD1